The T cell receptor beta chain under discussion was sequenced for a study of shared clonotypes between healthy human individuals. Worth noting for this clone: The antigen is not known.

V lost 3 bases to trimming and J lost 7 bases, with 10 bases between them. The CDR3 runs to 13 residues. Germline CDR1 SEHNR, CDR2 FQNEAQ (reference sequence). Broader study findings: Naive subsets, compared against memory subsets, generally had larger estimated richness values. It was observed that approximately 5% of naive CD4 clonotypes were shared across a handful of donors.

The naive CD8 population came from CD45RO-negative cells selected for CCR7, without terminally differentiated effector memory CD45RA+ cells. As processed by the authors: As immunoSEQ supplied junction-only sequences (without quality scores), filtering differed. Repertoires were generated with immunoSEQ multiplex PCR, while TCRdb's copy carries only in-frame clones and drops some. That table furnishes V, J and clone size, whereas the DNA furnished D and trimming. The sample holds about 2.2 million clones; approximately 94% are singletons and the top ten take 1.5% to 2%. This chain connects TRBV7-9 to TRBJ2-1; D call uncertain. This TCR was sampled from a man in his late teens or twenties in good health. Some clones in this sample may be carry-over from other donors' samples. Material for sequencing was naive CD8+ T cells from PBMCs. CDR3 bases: TGTGCCAGCAGCTTGGCCCCACTAAATGAGCAGTTCTTC. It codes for CASSLAPLNEQFF. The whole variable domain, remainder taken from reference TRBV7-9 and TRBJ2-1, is DTGVSQNPRHKITKRGQNVTFRCDPISEHNRLYWYRQTLGQGPEFLTYFQNEAQLEKSRLLSDRFSAERPKGSFSTLEIQRTEQGDSAMYLCASSLAPLNEQFFGPGTRLTVL.